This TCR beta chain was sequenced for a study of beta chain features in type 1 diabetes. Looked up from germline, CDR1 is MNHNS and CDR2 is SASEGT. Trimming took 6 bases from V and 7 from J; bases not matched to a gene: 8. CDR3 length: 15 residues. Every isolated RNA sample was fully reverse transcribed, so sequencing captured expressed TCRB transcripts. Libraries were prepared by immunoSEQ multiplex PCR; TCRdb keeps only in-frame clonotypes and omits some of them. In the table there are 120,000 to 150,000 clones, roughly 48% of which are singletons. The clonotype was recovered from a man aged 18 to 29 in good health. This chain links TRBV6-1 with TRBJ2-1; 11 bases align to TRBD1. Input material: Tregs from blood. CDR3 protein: CASRARDRGLNEQFF. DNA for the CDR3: TGTGCCAGCAGGGCCCGGGACAGGGGGTTGAATGAGCAGTTCTTC.